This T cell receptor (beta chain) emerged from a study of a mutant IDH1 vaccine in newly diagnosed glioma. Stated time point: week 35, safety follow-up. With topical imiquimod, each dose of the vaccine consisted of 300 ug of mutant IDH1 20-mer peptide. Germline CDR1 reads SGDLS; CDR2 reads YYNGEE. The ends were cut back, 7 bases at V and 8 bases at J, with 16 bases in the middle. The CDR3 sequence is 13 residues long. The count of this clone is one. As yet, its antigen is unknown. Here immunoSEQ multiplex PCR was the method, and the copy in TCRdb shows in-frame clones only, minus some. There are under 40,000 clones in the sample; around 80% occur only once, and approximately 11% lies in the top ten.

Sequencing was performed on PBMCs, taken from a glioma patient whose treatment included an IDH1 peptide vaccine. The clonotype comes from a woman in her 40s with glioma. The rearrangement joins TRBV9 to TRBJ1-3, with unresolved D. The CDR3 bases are TGTGCCAGCGGCTCAGTGGCGGGATACACCATATATTTT. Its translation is CASGSVAGYTIYF.